In its sample, the clone carrying this T cell receptor (beta chain) was seen a few times. The sample comes from a study of blood T cells in healthy people across ages. The CDR3 consists of 15 residues. Germline V gene lookup returns CDR1 SGHRS and CDR2 YFSETQ. Trimming pared 3 bases from V and 8 bases from J, leaving 20 bases between. Primers used in a second PCR of about 6 to 11 cycles were a sample-barcoded 5' primer and a J-beta primer mix. A template-switch adaptor containing 12 random nucleotides labeled each cDNA molecule. Using its own MiXCR run on the 5' RACE reads, TCRdb lists one record per CDR3 protein. There are hundreds of thousands of distinct CDR3 sequences in the sample; 58% occur only once, and over 20% lies in the top ten.

The source material was blood. The origin of this receptor is a man aged 30-40 years in good health. The rearrangement links TRBV5-1 to TRBJ1-2, with D possibly TRBD1 on 6 matching bases. The CDR3 reads CASSSEGQRTAGYTF. DNA of the CDR3: TGCGCCAGCAGCTCTGAAGGACAGCGCACGGCGGGCTACACCTTC.